These T cell receptor beta chains were read from a single sample in a study of OX40 agonist ivuxolimab in advanced cancers. Measured with immunoSEQ multiplex PCR; TCRdb has only the in-frame clones, and not every one. The table shows 40,000 to 60,000 clones, with about nine tenths occurring only once. The sequences come from CD4+ or CD8+ T cells sorted from blood, collected in a trial of the OX40 agonist ivuxolimab. The source of these receptors is an adult with an advanced solid tumor such as melanoma, head and neck, liver or kidney cancer. CDR3s include the opening cysteine and the closing phenylalanine or tryptophan. D genes are given only for firm matches. Size is omitted from some rows. Given values are once, few, many or a class for expanded clones.

d_gene: NA; v_gene: TRBV9; j_gene: TRBJ1-3; len: 15; abundance: few; CDR3nt: TGTGCCAGCAGCGTAGAGGGGACACATGGAAACACCATATATTTT; CDR3aa: CASSVEGTHGNTIYF
d_gene: TRBD1; v_gene: TRBV7-9; j_gene: TRBJ2-7; len: 15; abundance: NA; CDR3nt: TGTGCCAGCAGCGAAACAGGGGGCGGATTGGGAGAGCAGTACTTC; CDR3aa: CASSETGGGLGEQYF
d_gene: TRBD1; v_gene: TRBV28; j_gene: TRBJ1-1; len: 15; abundance: NA; CDR3nt: TGTGCCAGCAGTCAGTTCAGGGGGCTAAACACTGAAGCTTTCTTT; CDR3aa: CASSQFRGLNTEAFF
d_gene: TRBD1; v_gene: TRBV9; j_gene: TRBJ2-5; len: 15; abundance: few; CDR3nt: TGTGCCAGCAGCGTAGAGGGGGACAGGCAAGAGACCCAGTACTTC; CDR3aa: CASSVEGDRQETQYF
d_gene: NA; v_gene: TRBV11-2; j_gene: TRBJ2-7; len: 14; abundance: NA; CDR3nt: TGTGCCAGCAGCCCCGGGACAAGTTTGTACGAGCAGTACTTC; CDR3aa: CASSPGTSLYEQYF
d_gene: NA; v_gene: TRBV5-4; j_gene: TRBJ2-1; len: 14; abundance: NA; CDR3nt: TGTGCCAGCAGCTTGGCCAATCCCTACAATGAGCAGTTCTTC; CDR3aa: CASSLANPYNEQFF
d_gene: NA; v_gene: TRBV14; j_gene: TRBJ1-3; len: 16; abundance: NA; CDR3nt: TGTGCCAGCAGCCAAGCCCCCGAGCCACGGGCAAACACCATATATTTT; CDR3aa: CASSQAPEPRANTIYF
d_gene: TRBD2; v_gene: TRBV13; j_gene: TRBJ2-3; len: 16; abundance: once; CDR3nt: TGTGCCAGCAGCCCCGGAGCGGGGGGGCCGAAAGATACGCAGTATTTT; CDR3aa: CASSPGAGGPKDTQYF
d_gene: TRBD2; v_gene: TRBV7-3; j_gene: TRBJ2-1; len: 16; abundance: once; CDR3nt: TGTGCCAGCAGCCCAAGGACTAGCGGGGTCCCTAATGAGCAGTTCTTC; CDR3aa: CASSPRTSGVPNEQFF
d_gene: NA; v_gene: TRBV7-9; j_gene: TRBJ1-6; len: 12; abundance: NA; CDR3nt: TGTGCCAGCAGCTGGTGGGCCTCACCCCTCCACTTT; CDR3aa: CASSWWASPLHF
d_gene: TRBD1; v_gene: TRBV29-1; j_gene: TRBJ1-2; len: 10; abundance: NA; CDR3nt: TGCATCGAGGGGGCCAGTGGCTACACCTTC; CDR3aa: CIEGASGYTF
d_gene: NA; v_gene: TRBV19; j_gene: TRBJ1-2; len: 12; abundance: NA; CDR3nt: TGTGCCAGTAGTAACAGCTTGGGCGGCTACACCTTC; CDR3aa: CASSNSLGGYTF
d_gene: TRBD2; v_gene: TRBV7-9; j_gene: TRBJ2-7; len: 15; abundance: NA; CDR3nt: TGTGCCAGCAGCTTAGAGGCTAGCGGGATCTACGAGCAGTACTTC; CDR3aa: CASSLEASGIYEQYF
d_gene: NA; v_gene: TRBV5-1; j_gene: TRBJ2-2; len: 20; abundance: NA; CDR3nt: TGCGCCAGCAGCTTGGTCTCTGGATTTGTTAACCTGGGGAACACCGGGGAGCTGTTTTTT; CDR3aa: CASSLVSGFVNLGNTGELFF
d_gene: NA; v_gene: TRBV10-3; j_gene: TRBJ2-7; len: 14; abundance: few; CDR3nt: TGTGCCATCAGTGCTGTGGGGGGAAGAGCTGGGCAGTACTTC; CDR3aa: CAISAVGGRAGQYF
d_gene: NA; v_gene: TRBV19; j_gene: TRBJ1-1; len: 13; abundance: NA; CDR3nt: TGTGCCAGTAGTATGAAGGAGAACACTGAAGCTTTCTTT; CDR3aa: CASSMKENTEAFF
d_gene: NA; v_gene: TRBV28; j_gene: TRBJ1-6; len: 17; abundance: NA; CDR3nt: TGTGCCAGCACCATGACCCTTGCTAGCTCCTATAATTCACCCCTCCACTTT; CDR3aa: CASTMTLASSYNSPLHF
d_gene: TRBD1; v_gene: TRBV5-6; j_gene: TRBJ1-2; len: 14; abundance: NA; CDR3nt: TGTGCCAGCAGCTCCGACAGGGGGCTCTATGGCTACACCTTC; CDR3aa: CASSSDRGLYGYTF
d_gene: NA; v_gene: TRBV9; j_gene: TRBJ2-4; len: 15; abundance: NA; CDR3nt: TGTGCCAGCAGCGTAGACATCCGAGCCAAAAACATTCAGTACTTC; CDR3aa: CASSVDIRAKNIQYF
d_gene: NA; v_gene: TRBV28; j_gene: TRBJ2-3; len: 17; abundance: NA; CDR3nt: TGTGCCAGCAGTTTACTCGTGTTGGGCGGGGGCACAGATACGCAGTATTTT; CDR3aa: CASSLLVLGGGTDTQYF
d_gene: NA; v_gene: TRBV6-5; j_gene: TRBJ1-1; len: 13; abundance: NA; CDR3nt: TGTGCCAGCAGTTTCCAGATGAACACTGAAGCTTTCTTT; CDR3aa: CASSFQMNTEAFF
d_gene: TRBD1; v_gene: TRBV28; j_gene: TRBJ2-7; len: 13; abundance: once; CDR3nt: TGTGCCAGCAGACAAGACAGGGTCAGGGAGCAGTACTTC; CDR3aa: CASRQDRVREQYF